This T cell receptor beta chain was retrieved from a study of CD8 T cells in Susac syndrome. Across the study: At the time of blood draw, patients with Susac syndrome were therapy-naive, receiving corticosteroids, or receiving intravenous immunoglobulin alone. Findings and caveats of the study: CD4+ repertoires of Susac syndrome patients lacked detectable clonal expansion.

Random hexamers were used to reverse transcribe an amount of roughly 0.45 to 1 ug RNA. The TCR beta CDR3 was amplified by immunoSEQ multiplex PCR across 54 Vbeta, 13 Jbeta. TCRdb reprocessed the immunoSEQ multiplex PCR reads with MiXCR, giving one entry per CDR3 protein. The sample yields about 150,000 distinct CDR3 sequences, roughly 95% seen once. For this clonotype: Its antigen is as yet unknown.

The CDR3 has 15 residues. Losses at the gene ends were 6 bases for V and 0 bases for J; bases not matched to a gene: 7. The receptor was isolated from a human donor with Susac syndrome. The sequenced material came from CD4+ T cells from PBMCs. The chain is built from TRBV12-3 or TRBV12-4 and TRBJ1-1, with 7 bases aligning to TRBD1. CDR3 amino acids: CASSPPGGMNTEAFF. The CDR3 DNA reads TGTGCCAGCAGCCCCCCAGGGGGAATGAACACTGAAGCTTTCTTT.